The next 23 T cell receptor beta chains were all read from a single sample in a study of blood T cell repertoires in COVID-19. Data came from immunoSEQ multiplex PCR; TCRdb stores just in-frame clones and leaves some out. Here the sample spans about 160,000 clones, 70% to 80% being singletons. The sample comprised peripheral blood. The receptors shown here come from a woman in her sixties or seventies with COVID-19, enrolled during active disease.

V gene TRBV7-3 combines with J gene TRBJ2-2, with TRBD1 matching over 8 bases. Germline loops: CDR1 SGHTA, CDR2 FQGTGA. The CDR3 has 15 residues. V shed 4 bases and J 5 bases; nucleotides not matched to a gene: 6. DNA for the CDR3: TGTGCCAGCAGCTCTCGGACAGGGACAACCGGGGAGCTGTTTTTT. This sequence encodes CASSSRTGTTGELFF. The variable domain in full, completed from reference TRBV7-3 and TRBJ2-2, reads GAGVSQTPSNKVTEKGKYVELRCDPISGHTALYWYRQSLGQGPEFLIYFQGTGAADDSGLPNDRFFAVRPEGSVSTLKIQRTERGDSAVYLCASSSRTGTTGELFFGEGSRLTVL.

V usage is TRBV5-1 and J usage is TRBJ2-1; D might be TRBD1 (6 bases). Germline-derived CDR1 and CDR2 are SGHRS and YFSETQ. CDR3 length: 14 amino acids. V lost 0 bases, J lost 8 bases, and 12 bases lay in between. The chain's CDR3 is CASSLVPGVDEQFF. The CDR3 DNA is TGCGCCAGCAGCTTGGTCCCAGGGGTGGATGAGCAGTTCTTC.

As DNA, the CDR3 is TGTGCCAGCGGAAGATCGGGACTAGCGGGGGGTGTCACCGGGGAGCTGTTTTTT. Translating gives CASGRSGLAGGVTGELFF. The chain links TRBV27 to TRBJ2-2, with 15 positions matching TRBD2. The CDR3 spans 18 residues. From germline, CDR1 is MNHEY and CDR2 SMNVEV (reference sequence). The V gene end was trimmed by 8 bases and the J gene end by 4 bases; junction bases not matched to a gene: 11.

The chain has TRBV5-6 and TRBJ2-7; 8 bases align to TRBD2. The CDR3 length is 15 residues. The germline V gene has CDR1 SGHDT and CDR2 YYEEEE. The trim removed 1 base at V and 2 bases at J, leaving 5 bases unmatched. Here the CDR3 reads CASSLPGGVPYEQYV. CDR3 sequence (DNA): TGTGCCAGCAGCTTGCCCGGGGGGGTCCCCTACGAGCAGTACGTC.

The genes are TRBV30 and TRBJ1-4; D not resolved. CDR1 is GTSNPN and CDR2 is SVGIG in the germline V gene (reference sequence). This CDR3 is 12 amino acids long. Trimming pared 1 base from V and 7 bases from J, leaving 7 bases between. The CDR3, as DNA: TGTGCCTGGAGTGACGGGAGTGAAAAACTGTTTTTT. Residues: CAWSDGSEKLFF.

CDR3 nucleotides: TGTGCCAGCAGCTTAGGCGGGAGTAACTATGGCTACACCTTC. This encodes CASSLGGSNYGYTF. The chain employs TRBV7-3 and TRBJ1-2; no firm D call. Germline V gene sequence: CDR1 SGHTA, CDR2 FQGTGA. Deletions cut 2 bases from V and 1 base from J, with 8 bases between. The CDR3 loop spans 14 amino acids.

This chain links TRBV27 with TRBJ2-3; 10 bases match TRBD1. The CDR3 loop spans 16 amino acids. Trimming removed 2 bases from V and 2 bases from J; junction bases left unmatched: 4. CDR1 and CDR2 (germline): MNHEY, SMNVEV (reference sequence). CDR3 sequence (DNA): TGTGCCAGCAGTTTAGGGACAGGGGCTCTCACAGATACGCAGTATTTT. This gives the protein CASSLGTGALTDTQYF.

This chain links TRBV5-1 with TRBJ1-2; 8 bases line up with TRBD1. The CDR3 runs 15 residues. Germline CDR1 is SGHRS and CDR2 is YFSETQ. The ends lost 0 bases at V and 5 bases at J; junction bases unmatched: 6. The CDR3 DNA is TGCGCCAGCAGCTTGGTACGACAGGGGTTTTATGGCTACACCTTC. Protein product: CASSLVRQGFYGYTF.

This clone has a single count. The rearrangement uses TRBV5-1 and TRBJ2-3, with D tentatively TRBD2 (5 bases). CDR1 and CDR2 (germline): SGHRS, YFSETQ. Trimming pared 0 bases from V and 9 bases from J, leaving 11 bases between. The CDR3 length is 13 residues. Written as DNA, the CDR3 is TGCGCCAGCAGCTTGGTTCGAGGGAGCACGCAGTATTTT. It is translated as CASSLVRGSTQYF.

DNA of the CDR3: TGTGCCAGCAGCTTTTCCTACGGGACCCAGTACTTC. Translated: CASSFSYGTQYF. V gene TRBV11-2 combines with J gene TRBJ2-5; D is unresolved. The CDR3 length is 12 residues. Germline-derived CDR1 and CDR2 are SGHAT and FQNNGV. V was pared by 3 bases and J by 7 bases, with 9 bases between.

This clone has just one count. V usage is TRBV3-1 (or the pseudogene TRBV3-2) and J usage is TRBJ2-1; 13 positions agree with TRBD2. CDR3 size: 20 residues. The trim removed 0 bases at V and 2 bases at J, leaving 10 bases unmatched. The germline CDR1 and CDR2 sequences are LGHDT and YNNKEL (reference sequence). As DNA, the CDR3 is TGTGCCAGCAGCCAAGATCAGGGACTAGCGGGAAGAACTGCCTACAATGAGCAGTTCTTC. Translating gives CASSQDQGLAGRTAYNEQFF.

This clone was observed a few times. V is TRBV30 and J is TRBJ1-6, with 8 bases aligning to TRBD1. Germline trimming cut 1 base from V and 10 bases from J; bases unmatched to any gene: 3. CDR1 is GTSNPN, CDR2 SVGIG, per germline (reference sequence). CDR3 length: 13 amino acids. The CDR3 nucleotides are TGTGCCTGGAGTGACAGGGACAGGTCACCCCTCCACTTT. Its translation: CAWSDRDRSPLHF.

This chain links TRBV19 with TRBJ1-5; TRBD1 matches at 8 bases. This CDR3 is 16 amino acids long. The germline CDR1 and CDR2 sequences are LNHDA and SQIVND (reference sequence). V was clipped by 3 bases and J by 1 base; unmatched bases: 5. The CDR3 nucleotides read TGTGCCAGTAGTATTCGGCAGGGGGCAAGCAATCAGCCCCAGCATTTT. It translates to CASSIRQGASNQPQHF.

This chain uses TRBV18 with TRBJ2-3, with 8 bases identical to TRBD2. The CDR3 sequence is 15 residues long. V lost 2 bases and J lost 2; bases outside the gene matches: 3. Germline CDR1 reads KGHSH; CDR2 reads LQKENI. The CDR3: CASSPVRGVTDTQYF. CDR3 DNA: TGTGCCAGCTCACCAGTGCGGGGGGTCACAGATACGCAGTATTTT. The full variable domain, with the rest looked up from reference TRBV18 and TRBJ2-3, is NAGVMQNPRHLVRRRGQEARLRCSPMKGHSHVYWYRQLPEEGLKFMVYLQKENIIDESGMPKERFSAEFPKEGPSILRIQQVVRGDSAAYFCASSPVRGVTDTQYFGPGTRLTVL.

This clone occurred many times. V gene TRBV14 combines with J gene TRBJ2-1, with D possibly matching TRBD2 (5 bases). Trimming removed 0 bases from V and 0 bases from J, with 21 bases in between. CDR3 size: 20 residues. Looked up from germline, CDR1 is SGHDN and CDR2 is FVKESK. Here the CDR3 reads CASSQDWSYKLGRSYNEQFF. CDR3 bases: TGTGCCAGCAGCCAAGATTGGAGTTACAAACTAGGCCGCTCCTACAATGAGCAGTTCTTC.

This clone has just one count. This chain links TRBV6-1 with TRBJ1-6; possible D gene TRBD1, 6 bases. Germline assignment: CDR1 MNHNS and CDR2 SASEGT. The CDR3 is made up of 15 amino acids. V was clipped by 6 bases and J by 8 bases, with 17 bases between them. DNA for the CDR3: TGTGCCAGCAGGGTCCGGGACACCCCTGATTCACCCCTCCACTTT. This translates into CASRVRDTPDSPLHF.

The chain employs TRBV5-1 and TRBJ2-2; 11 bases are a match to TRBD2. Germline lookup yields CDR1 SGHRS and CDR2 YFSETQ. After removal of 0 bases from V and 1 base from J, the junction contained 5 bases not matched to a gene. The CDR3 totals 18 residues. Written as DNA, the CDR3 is TGCGCCAGCAGCTTGGATCCTCTAGCGGGAGGGAACACCGGGGAGCTGTTTTTT. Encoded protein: CASSLDPLAGGNTGELFF. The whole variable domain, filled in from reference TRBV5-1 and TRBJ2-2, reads KAGVTQTPRYLIKTRGQQVTLSCSPISGHRSVSWYQQTPGQGLQFLFEYFSETQRNKGNFPGRFSGRQFSNSRSEMNVSTLELGDSALYLCASSLDPLAGGNTGELFFGEGSRLTVL.

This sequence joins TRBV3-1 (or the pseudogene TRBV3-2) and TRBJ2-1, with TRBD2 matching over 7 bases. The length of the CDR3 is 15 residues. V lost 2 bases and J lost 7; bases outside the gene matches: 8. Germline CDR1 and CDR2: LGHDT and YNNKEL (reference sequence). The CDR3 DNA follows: TGTGCCAGCAGCCAATCCAGCGGGGATACTAATGAGCAGTTCTTC. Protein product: CASSQSSGDTNEQFF.

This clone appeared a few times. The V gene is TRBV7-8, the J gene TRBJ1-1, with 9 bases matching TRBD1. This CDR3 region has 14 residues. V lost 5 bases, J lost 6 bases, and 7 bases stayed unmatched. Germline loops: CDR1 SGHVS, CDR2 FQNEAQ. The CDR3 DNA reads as TGTGCCAGCAGCCGTACAGGGGGCGCCTCTGAAGCTTTCTTT. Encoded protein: CASSRTGGASEAFF.

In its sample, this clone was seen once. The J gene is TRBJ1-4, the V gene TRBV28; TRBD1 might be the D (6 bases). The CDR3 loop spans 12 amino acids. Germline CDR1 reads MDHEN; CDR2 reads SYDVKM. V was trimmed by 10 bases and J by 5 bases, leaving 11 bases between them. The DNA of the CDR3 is TGTGCCACCTGGACAGAGAATGAAAAACTGTTTTTT. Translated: CATWTENEKLFF.

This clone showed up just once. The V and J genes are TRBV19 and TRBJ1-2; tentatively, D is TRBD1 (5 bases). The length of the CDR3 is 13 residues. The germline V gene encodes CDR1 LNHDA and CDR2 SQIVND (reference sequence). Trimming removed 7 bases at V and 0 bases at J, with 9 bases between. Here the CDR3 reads CASTGPTNYGYTF. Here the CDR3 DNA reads TGTGCCAGTACAGGGCCAACTAACTATGGCTACACCTTC.

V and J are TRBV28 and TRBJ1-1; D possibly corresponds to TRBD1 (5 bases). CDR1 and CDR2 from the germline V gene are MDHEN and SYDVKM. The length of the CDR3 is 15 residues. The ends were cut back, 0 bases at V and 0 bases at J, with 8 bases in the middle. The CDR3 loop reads CASSLWGGLNTEAFF. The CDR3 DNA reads TGTGCCAGCAGTTTATGGGGGGGTTTGAACACTGAAGCTTTCTTT.

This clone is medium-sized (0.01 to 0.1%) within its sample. CDR3 in DNA: TGTGCCAGCAGCCAAGATGGGGACTCCCTAGGGGAGCTGTTTTTT. Amino acids: CASSQDGDSLGELFF. The rearrangement joins TRBV4-2 to TRBJ2-2; D may be TRBD2 (6 bases). Trimming removed 0 bases at V and 8 bases at J, with 13 bases between. The length of the CDR3 is 15 residues. From germline, CDR1 is LGHNA and CDR2 YNFKEQ.